Reported below is one T cell receptor beta chain. Its antigen is currently unknown. The record originates from a study of T cells after yellow fever vaccination. Study-level background: The authors prepared low-cell-number fractions using SMART-Seq v4 Ultra Low Input.

Study findings and constraints: The secondary response showed a weaker magnitude and a faster peak, day 5 versus 15. Subsequent booster samples again held most clones from primary vaccination (around 96% CD4, about 90% CD8).

Production of TCR cDNA was by 5'RACE template switching, which also added a universal primer site and UMIs. Via MiXCR, TCRdb re-called the 5' RACE reads, giving one row per CDR3 protein. The profile shows some 350,000 distinct CDR3 sequences, around 6.4% of them singletons. Per the germline V gene, CDR1 is GTSNPN and CDR2 is SVGIG (reference sequence). The CDR3 is 16 residues long. The J segment lost 5 bases and the V segment lost 1 base, leaving 12 bases of the junction unmatched. The sequencing used PBMCs, collected 5 days after the yellow fever booster vaccination. The J gene is TRBJ2-7, the V gene TRBV30, with 9 bases matching TRBD2. The TCR originated in a man younger than 40 who received the YFV17D yellow fever vaccine. CDR3 nucleotides: TGTGCCTGGAGTGGAAGAAGGCTAGCGGGAACTCACGAGCAGTACTTC. Protein: CAWSGRRLAGTHEQYF.